These 9 T cell receptor beta chains came from one sample sequenced in a study of blood T cell repertoires in COVID-19. Here immunoSEQ multiplex PCR was the method, and the copy in TCRdb shows in-frame clones only, minus some. The sample records tens of thousands of clones, 91% being singletons. The sequenced material came from peripheral blood. These receptors came from a woman older than 75 with acute or convalescent COVID-19.

The rearrangement joins TRBV5-1 to TRBJ2-7; the D is unclear. The V gene lost 4 bases and the J gene lost 3 bases, with 11 bases spanning the gap. This CDR3 is 13 amino acids long. From germline, CDR1 is SGHRS and CDR2 YFSETQ. The CDR3 sequence is CASSIDSYYEQYF. The CDR3 bases are TGCGCCAGCAGCATTGACTCTTACTACGAGCAGTACTTC.

The J gene is TRBJ1-6, the V gene TRBV9, with D perhaps matching TRBD1 (6 bases). Deletions cut 2 bases from V and 7 bases from J, with 16 bases between. The CDR3 length is 16 residues. Per the germline V gene, CDR1 is SGDLS and CDR2 is YYNGEE. The CDR3 DNA reads TGTGCCAGCAGCGTCCACCCGGGAGGGGGGAATTCACCCCTCCACTTT. This encodes CASSVHPGGGNSPLHF.

This sequence joins TRBV5-1 and TRBJ2-2, with D maybe TRBD2 (7 bases). Trimming took off 6 bases at V and 4 bases at J, with 19 bases between the two ends. Looked up from germline, CDR1 is SGHRS and CDR2 is YFSETQ. The CDR3 runs to 16 residues. CDR3 coding DNA: TGCGCCAGCACCCCGAGGGGGGGCGGGAGCACCGGGGAGCTGTTTTTT. The encoded protein is CASTPRGGGSTGELFF.

The chain is built from TRBV30 and TRBJ1-1, with D unclear. CDR1 and CDR2 from the germline V gene are GTSNPN and SVGIG (reference sequence). The CDR3 totals 14 residues. Trimming took 0 bases from V and 1 from J, leaving 9 bases between them. The CDR3 DNA sequence: TGTGCCTGGAGTGTACGACTGGGGAACACTGAAGCTTTCTTT. This translates into CAWSVRLGNTEAFF.

The chain uses TRBV12-3 or TRBV12-4 and TRBJ2-1; tentative D call: TRBD2 (6 bases). The ends were cut back, 3 bases at V and 13 bases at J, with 10 bases in the middle. This CDR3 contains 11 residues. This CDR3 reads CASSFETRQFF. The CDR3 coding sequence is TGTGCCAGCAGTTTTGAGACTAGACAGTTCTTC.

The genes are TRBV5-1 and TRBJ1-1; D is perhaps TRBD1 (5 bases). Germline CDR1 is SGHRS and CDR2 is YFSETQ. Trimming cost V 6 bases and J 1 base, with 13 bases left between them. The CDR3 is 14 residues long. For the CDR3, the DNA is TGCGCCAGCATCCAAGGGGCCGGGAACACTGAAGCTTTCTTT. It is translated as CASIQGAGNTEAFF. Supplemented by reference TRBV5-1 and TRBJ1-1, the full variable domain reads KAGVTQTPRYLIKTRGQQVTLSCSPISGHRSVSWYQQTPGQGLQFLFEYFSETQRNKGNFPGRFSGRQFSNSRSEMNVSTLELGDSALYLCASIQGAGNTEAFFGQGTRLTVV.

The J gene is TRBJ2-2, the V gene TRBV10-3; a weak D match, TRBD1 (5 bases). The CDR3 runs 15 residues. CDR1 and CDR2 from the germline V gene are ENHRY and SYGVKD. V lost 5 bases to trimming and J lost 4 bases, with 14 bases between them. The CDR3 here is CAISSQGTATGELFF. CDR3 sequence (DNA): TGTGCCATCAGTTCGCAGGGTACGGCCACCGGGGAGCTGTTTTTT.

The V call is TRBV7-2, the J call TRBJ2-7; 12 positions agree with TRBD2. The CDR3 consists of 15 residues. Germline V CDR1 and CDR2: SGHTA, FQGNSA. V shed 5 bases, J shed 5 bases, and the junction held 7 bases outside the gene matches. Here the CDR3 DNA reads TGTGCCAGCAGCCTCACTAGCGGGGGGCCCCACGAGCAGTACTTC. This codes for CASSLTSGGPHEQYF. Combining the CDR3 with reference TRBV7-2 and TRBJ2-7 gives the whole variable domain GAGVSQSPSNKVTEKGKDVELRCDPISGHTALYWYRQSLGQGLEFLIYFQGNSAPDKSGLPSDRFSAERTGGSVSTLTIQRTQQEDSAVYLCASSLTSGGPHEQYFGPGTRLTVT.

The gene calls are TRBV18 and TRBJ2-7; D unresolved. The germline V and J ends were trimmed by 4 bases and 3 bases, with 4 bases remaining between them. CDR1 and CDR2 (germline): KGHSH, LQKENI. This CDR3 contains 11 residues. The CDR3 sequence is CASSLNYEQYF. CDR3 sequence (DNA): TGTGCCAGCTCACTTAACTACGAGCAGTACTTC. The full variable domain, its missing parts supplied by reference TRBV18 and TRBJ2-7, is NAGVMQNPRHLVRRRGQEARLRCSPMKGHSHVYWYRQLPEEGLKFMVYLQKENIIDESGMPKERFSAEFPKEGPSILRIQQVVRGDSAAYFCASSLNYEQYFGPGTRLTVT.